The present T cell receptor (beta chain) was sequenced within a study of cytomegalovirus exposure and HLA in healthy donors. Overall study context: In a previous analysis, nearly 120 million unique TCR beta sequences were found from 170 million or so T cells. Whole-study results and caveats: One variant, a missense change in DCLRE1C, was linked in a later analysis to TCR beta V- and J-gene trimming.

13 Jbeta primers and 60 Vbeta primers were used for the PCR. TCRdb's copy holds only in-frame clones and misses some; the assay was immunoSEQ multiplex PCR. The sample lists roughly 120,000 clones, approximately 80% seen once, with 0.85% to 1.3% in the top ten. Comment on this clone: Its antigen is undetermined.

This CDR3 spans 15 amino acids. Trimming removed 5 bases from V and 0 bases from J, with 13 bases in between. CDR1 is SGHAT, CDR2 FQNNGV, per germline. Sequenced material: PBMCs. The V call is TRBV11-2, the J call TRBJ2-5; possibly TRBD2 for D (6 bases). This receptor was identified in a human donor in good health. The CDR3 nucleotides read TGTGCCAGCAGCATCGGGGGACCGTACCAAGAGACCCAGTACTTC. Amino acids: CASSIGGPYQETQYF.